The rows below give T cell receptor beta chains drawn from one sample of a study of shared clonotypes between healthy human individuals. Produced via immunoSEQ multiplex PCR; TCRdb's table is partial and in-frame only. The table includes some 2,500,000 clones, 90% to 95% detected once. Sequencing input: naive CD4+ T cells from PBMCs. These receptors were taken from a man between 18 and 29 years old in good health. Some clones in this sample may be carry-over from other donors' samples. Both conserved end residues are part of each CDR3. A D gene is named only where the DNA matches it firmly. Rows give clone size only sometimes, using once, few, many, or a class for an expanded clone.

>TRBV5-1|NA|TRBD1|TRBJ2-7
CASSFGQGTHEQYF
TGCGCCAGCAGCTTCGGACAGGGGACACACGAGCAGTACTTC
>TRBV30|NA|TRBD1|TRBJ2-2
CAWSTGTGTNTGELFF
TGTGCCTGGAGTACGGGGACAGGGACGAACACCGGGGAGCTGTTTTTT
>TRBV6-1|NA|TRBD1|TRBJ1-2
CASSGRRQGQVGGYGYTF
TGTGCCAGCAGTGGGAGAAGGCAGGGACAGGTTGGGGGCTATGGCTACACCTTC
>TRBV7-9|NA|TRBD1|TRBJ2-7
CASSWGQSEQYF
TGTGCCAGCAGCTGGGGACAGAGCGAGCAGTACTTC
>TRBV7-3|many|TRBD1|TRBJ2-3
CASSRGTGSDTQYF
TGTGCCAGCAGCCGCGGGACAGGGTCAGATACGCAGTATTTT
>TRBV11-1|NA|NA|TRBJ2-1
CASSLPPSDSNNEQFF
TGTGCCAGCAGCTTACCCCCCTCGGACAGTAACAATGAGCAGTTCTTC
>TRBV28|NA|TRBD1|TRBJ1-4
CASSLSGTGVTNEKLFF
TGTGCCAGCAGTTTATCTGGGACAGGGGTAACTAATGAAAAACTGTTTTTT
>TRBV5-6|few|NA|TRBJ1-1
CASSLLRNTEAFF
TGTGCCAGCAGCTTGCTGAGGAACACTGAAGCTTTCTTT
>TRBV7-9|NA|TRBD1|TRBJ2-1
CASTPGTGRSNEQFF
TGTGCCAGCACTCCCGGGACAGGACGAAGCAATGAGCAGTTCTTC
>TRBV7-3|NA|NA|TRBJ2-6
CASRAPGTPGANVLTF
TGTGCCAGCAGAGCCCCAGGGACCCCTGGGGCCAACGTCCTGACTTTC
>TRBV28|NA|NA|TRBJ1-1
CASSSVPEAFF
TGTGCCAGCAGCTCCGTACCTGAAGCTTTCTTT
>TRBV7-6|NA|NA|TRBJ2-7
CASSLQAGTYEQYF
TGTGCCAGCAGCTTACAGGCAGGGACCTACGAGCAGTACTTC
>TRBV6-5|NA|NA|TRBJ1-3
CASSYSPKAGRSF
TGTGCCAGCAGTTACTCTCCCAAAGCAGGACGGTCTTTT
>TRBV5-4|NA|NA|TRBJ1-1
CASSSSTANTEAFF
TGTGCCAGCAGCTCCTCGACAGCGAACACTGAAGCTTTCTTT
>TRBV5-1|NA|TRBD2|TRBJ2-1
CASSLEALAGGEQFF
TGCGCCAGCAGCTTGGAAGCACTAGCGGGAGGGGAGCAGTTCTTC
>TRBV30|NA|NA|TRBJ2-3
CAWSLQERPSSTDTQYF
TGTGCCTGGAGTCTTCAGGAGCGGCCGTCTAGCACAGATACGCAGTATTTT
>TRBV9|NA|NA|TRBJ1-2
CASSVVNGAGGYTF
TGTGCCAGCAGCGTAGTTAATGGAGCTGGAGGCTACACCTTC
>TRBV5-1|NA|NA|TRBJ2-5
CASSLVLVAQETQYF
TGCGCCAGCAGCTTGGTTCTCGTGGCTCAAGAGACCCAGTACTTC
>TRBV7-9|NA|NA|TRBJ1-3
CASSPTPNSGNTIYF
TGTGCCAGCAGTCCTACACCCAACTCTGGAAACACCATATATTTT
>TRBV6-5|NA|NA|TRBJ1-5
CASRRDLSNQPQHF
TGTGCCAGCAGGAGGGACCTTAGCAATCAGCCCCAGCATTTT
>TRBV5-1|NA|NA|TRBJ2-3
CASSFQVSDTQYF
TGCGCCAGCAGCTTCCAGGTTTCAGATACGCAGTATTTT
>TRBV11-2|NA|NA|TRBJ2-2
CASSLEVGFGGELFF
TGTGCCAGCAGCTTAGAAGTAGGGTTCGGCGGGGAGCTGTTTTTT
>TRBV12-5|once|NA|TRBJ2-2
CASGLENTGELFF
TGTGCTAGTGGTTTGGAAAACACCGGGGAGCTGTTTTTT
>TRBV4-2|once|NA|TRBJ2-2
CASSQDNEGGNTGELFF
TGTGCCAGCAGCCAAGATAATGAGGGCGGGAACACCGGGGAGCTGTTTTTT
>TRBV18|NA|NA|TRBJ2-3
CASSPVSDTQYF
TGTGCCAGCTCACCTGTTTCAGATACGCAGTATTTT
>TRBV28|NA|TRBD2|TRBJ2-7
CASSSGLAIHEQYF
TGTGCCAGCAGTTCGGGACTAGCTATCCACGAGCAGTACTTC
>TRBV2|NA|NA|TRBJ2-3
CASSEARGSQYF
TGTGCCAGCAGTGAAGCGCGGGGTTCGCAGTATTTT
>TRBV18|NA|TRBD1|TRBJ2-1
CASSPPLTGGYNEQFF
TGTGCCAGCTCACCACCGCTGACAGGGGGCTACAATGAGCAGTTCTTC
>TRBV7-3|NA|NA|TRBJ2-1
CASSLLADEQFF
TGTGCCAGCAGCTTACTAGCAGATGAGCAGTTCTTC
>TRBV27|NA|TRBD2|TRBJ2-5
CASSFEPPGLVRETQYF
TGTGCCAGCAGCTTTGAGCCCCCGGGACTAGTGAGGGAGACCCAGTACTTC
>TRBV4-1|NA|TRBD2|TRBJ2-3
CASSQGTSGRDTQYF
TGCGCCAGCAGCCAAGGGACTAGCGGGAGGGATACGCAGTATTTT
>TRBV15|NA|NA|TRBJ1-5
CATSKQQGAQPQHF
TGTGCCACCAGTAAACAACAGGGTGCTCAGCCCCAGCATTTT
>TRBV6-5|NA|TRBD2|TRBJ2-7
CASSFLAGPIYEQYF
TGTGCCAGCAGTTTTCTAGCGGGTCCGATTTACGAGCAGTACTTC
>TRBV28|NA|TRBD1|TRBJ2-7
CASGYDGGGQGSYEQYF
TGTGCCAGCGGTTACGATGGGGGGGGACAGGGGTCCTACGAGCAGTACTTC
>TRBV25-1|NA|NA|TRBJ1-2
CASSRGSYGYTF
TGTGCCAGCAGCAGGGGATCCTATGGCTACACCTTC
>TRBV25-1|NA|TRBD1|TRBJ2-3
CASRDPGGPDTQYF
TGTGCCAGCAGGGATCCAGGGGGCCCAGATACGCAGTATTTT
>TRBV10-1|NA|TRBD1|TRBJ2-7
CASSESRTGYEQYF
TGCGCCAGCAGTGAGTCGCGGACAGGCTACGAGCAGTACTTC
>TRBV5-1|NA|NA|TRBJ2-1
CASSLDSEYNEQFF
TGCGCCAGCAGCTTGGATAGCGAGTACAATGAGCAGTTCTTC
>TRBV29-1|NA|NA|TRBJ1-4
CSAGRRGEKLFF
TGCAGCGCCGGAAGGAGGGGTGAAAAACTGTTTTTT
>TRBV28|NA|TRBD2|TRBJ2-7
CASGAGGLDEQYF
TGTGCCAGCGGAGCGGGAGGATTGGACGAGCAGTACTTC
>TRBV4-1|NA|TRBD2|TRBJ2-7
CASSQETSPSIYEQYF
TGCGCCAGCAGCCAAGAGACTAGCCCCTCGATTTACGAGCAGTACTTC
>TRBV5-1|once|NA|TRBJ2-5
CASSRGQETQYF
TGCGCCAGCAGCAGGGGGCAAGAGACCCAGTACTTC
>TRBV13|NA|NA|TRBJ1-4
CASSLNRGSLNEKLFF
TGTGCCAGCAGCTTAAATAGGGGGTCGTTAAATGAAAAACTGTTTTTT
>TRBV4-1|NA|TRBD1|TRBJ2-5
CASSQTPTGGQETQYF
TGCGCCAGCAGCCAAACACCAACAGGGGGCCAAGAGACCCAGTACTTC
>TRBV2|NA|NA|TRBJ1-5
CASNLGNQPQHF
TGTGCCAGCAACCTGGGCAATCAGCCCCAGCATTTT